What follows are 13 T cell receptor beta chains derived from one specimen sequenced in a study of blood T cell repertoires in COVID-19. Libraries were prepared by immunoSEQ multiplex PCR; TCRdb keeps only in-frame clonotypes and omits some of them. Among about 380,000 clones, 88% were seen once, and the ten largest hold about 1.1%. The source material was PBMCs or T cells enriched from blood (not recorded which). The receptors shown here come from a woman in her late teens or twenties who had recovered from COVID-19.

The chain recombines TRBV27 with TRBJ1-2; 8 bases match TRBD1. Germline V gene sequence: CDR1 MNHEY, CDR2 SMNVEV (reference sequence). CDR3 length equals 14 residues. J was trimmed by 4 bases and V by 2 bases; bases with no gene match: 3. CDR3 DNA sequence: TGTGCCAGCAGTTTAAATGACAGGGGCTATGGCTACACCTTC. Protein: CASSLNDRGYGYTF.

The chain has TRBV30 and TRBJ1-5; D unresolved. The germline gives CDR1 GTSNPN, CDR2 SVGIG (reference sequence). The CDR3 runs to 13 residues. V was cut by 2 bases and J by 0 bases, with 5 bases left in between. CDR3 amino acids: CAWSPHSNQPQHF. The CDR3 region has the DNA TGTGCCTGGAGTCCCCATAGCAATCAGCCCCAGCATTTT.

The rearrangement links TRBV28 to TRBJ1-1; TRBD1 agrees at 7 bases. V lost 7 bases to trimming and J lost 4 bases; unmatched junction nucleotides: 6. The germline V gene encodes CDR1 MDHEN and CDR2 SYDVKM. The CDR3 extends over 13 amino acids. CDR3 nucleotide sequence: TGTGCCAGCATTCAGGGGGTGGGCACTGAAGCTTTCTTT. The encoded protein is CASIQGVGTEAFF.

This clone occurred once. V gene TRBV4-3 combines with J gene TRBJ1-1; weak D call: TRBD1 (5 bases). V was shortened by 2 bases and J by 7 bases, with 26 bases between the two germline ends. The germline CDR1 and CDR2 sequences are LGHNA and YSLEER. The CDR3 length is 18 residues. CDR3 nucleotide sequence: TGCGCCAGCAGCCAACTGACGGCGAAGGGACTCCGACAAGGTGAAGCTTTCTTT. It translates to CASSQLTAKGLRQGEAFF.

This chain links TRBV12-3 or TRBV12-4 with TRBJ1-1, with D unclear. CDR3 length: 13 amino acids. V lost 4 bases to trimming and J lost 4 bases, with 10 bases between them. The CDR3 sequence: CASSSGRITEAFF. The CDR3 DNA is TGTGCCAGCAGTTCGGGAAGGATCACTGAAGCTTTCTTT.

The rearrangement joins TRBV6-5 to TRBJ1-1; 7 bases map to TRBD1. V trimming: 6 bases; J trimming: 3 bases; junction bases outside the gene matches: 7. The CDR3 is made up of 14 amino acids. Germline assignment: CDR1 MNHEY and CDR2 SVGAGI. The CDR3 sequence: CASSEGQKYTEAFF. Written as DNA, the CDR3 is TGTGCCAGCAGCGAGGGACAGAAATACACTGAAGCTTTCTTT.

This clone occurred once. The gene calls are TRBV5-5 and TRBJ2-3; no reliable D call. V lost 4 bases and J 0 bases, leaving 9 bases between the germline ends. The CDR3 is 14 residues long. Germline loops: CDR1 SGHKS, CDR2 YYEKEE (reference sequence). CDR3 sequence (DNA): TGTGCCAGCAGCCCGCCAGGAAGCACAGATACGCAGTATTTT. This gives the protein CASSPPGSTDTQYF.

The rearrangement links TRBV4-3 to TRBJ1-1; D perhaps matches TRBD1 (6 bases). V dropped 3 bases and J dropped 6 bases, with 14 bases sitting between them. The CDR3 covers 14 residues. Germline values: CDR1 LGHNA, CDR2 YSLEER. CDR3 loop: CASSQRWGLSEAFF. The DNA of the CDR3 is TGCGCCAGCAGCCAGAGGTGGGGGCTCTCTGAAGCTTTCTTT.

This clone has a single count. The rearrangement joins TRBV28 to TRBJ1-1; the D gene is possibly TRBD1 (6 bases). V lost 6 bases to trimming and J lost 7 bases, with 12 bases between them. Germline V gene sequence: CDR1 MDHEN, CDR2 SYDVKM. CDR3 length equals 12 residues. CDR3 coding DNA: TGTGCCAGCAGCGGGACAAGCGGTGAAGCTTTCTTT. It translates to CASSGTSGEAFF.

The chain uses TRBV18 and TRBJ2-5, with TRBD2 identical over 8 bases. Germline CDR1 KGHSH, CDR2 LQKENI. The length of the CDR3 is 14 residues. The trim removed 3 bases at V and 5 bases at J, leaving 5 bases unmatched. CDR3 amino acids: CASSPRGGMETQYF. The CDR3 nucleotides read TGTGCCAGCTCACCTCGGGGGGGGATGGAGACCCAGTACTTC.

V gene TRBV6-1 combines with J gene TRBJ2-1, with 10 bases fitting TRBD1. CDR1 and CDR2 (germline): MNHNS, SASEGT. The CDR3 runs 17 residues. The ends lost 2 bases at V and 0 bases at J; junction bases unmatched: 4. CDR3 nucleotide sequence: TGTGCCAGCAGTGAATTGGGACAGGGGAGCTCCTACAATGAGCAGTTCTTC. It translates to CASSELGQGSSYNEQFF.

The chain has TRBV27 and TRBJ2-1, with TRBD2 matching over 8 bases. The germline V gene has CDR1 MNHEY and CDR2 SMNVEV (reference sequence). The V and J ends lost 7 bases and 2 bases, in that order; junction bases with no gene match: 7. The CDR3 is 15 amino acids. For the CDR3, the DNA is TGTGCCAGCAACTTAAGCGGGGGAGCCTACAATGAGCAGTTCTTC. The encoded protein is CASNLSGGAYNEQFF.

The chain joins TRBV18 to TRBJ1-1; D is unclear. V lost 1 base and J lost 0, with 9 bases in between. Per germline, CDR1 KGHSH and CDR2 LQKENI. This CDR3 spans 15 amino acids. The CDR3 region is CASSPRGGMNTEAFF. The CDR3 nucleotides are TGTGCCAGCTCACCACGAGGAGGGATGAACACTGAAGCTTTCTTT.